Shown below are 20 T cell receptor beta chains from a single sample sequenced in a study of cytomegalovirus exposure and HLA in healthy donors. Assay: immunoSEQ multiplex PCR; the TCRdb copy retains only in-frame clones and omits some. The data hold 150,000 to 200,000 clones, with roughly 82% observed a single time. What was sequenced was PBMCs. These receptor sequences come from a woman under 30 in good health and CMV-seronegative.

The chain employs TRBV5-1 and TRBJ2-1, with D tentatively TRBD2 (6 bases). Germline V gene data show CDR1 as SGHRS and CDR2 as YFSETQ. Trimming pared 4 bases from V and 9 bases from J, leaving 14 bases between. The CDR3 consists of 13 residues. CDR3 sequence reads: CASSQDYLGEQFF. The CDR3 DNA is TGCGCCAGCAGCCAGGACTACCTCGGTGAGCAGTTCTTC.

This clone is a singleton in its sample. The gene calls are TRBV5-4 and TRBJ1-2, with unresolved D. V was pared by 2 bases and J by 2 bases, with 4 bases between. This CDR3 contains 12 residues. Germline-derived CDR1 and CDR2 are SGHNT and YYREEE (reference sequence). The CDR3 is CASSFTNYGYTF. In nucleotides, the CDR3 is TGTGCCAGCAGCTTTACAAACTATGGCTACACCTTC.

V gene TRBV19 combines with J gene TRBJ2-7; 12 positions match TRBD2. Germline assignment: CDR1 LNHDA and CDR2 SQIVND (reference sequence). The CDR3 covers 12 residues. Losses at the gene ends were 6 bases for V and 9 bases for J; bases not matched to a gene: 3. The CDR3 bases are TGTGCCAGTAGCCAACTAGCGGGAGGGCAGTACTTC. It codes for CASSQLAGGQYF.

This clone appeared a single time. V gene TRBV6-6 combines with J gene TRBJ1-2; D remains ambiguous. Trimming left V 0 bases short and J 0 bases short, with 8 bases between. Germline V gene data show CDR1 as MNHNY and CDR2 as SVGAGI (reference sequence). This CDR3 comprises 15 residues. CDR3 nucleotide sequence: TGTGCCAGCAGTTACTCAGGAGCCTCTAACTATGGCTACACCTTC. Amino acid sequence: CASSYSGASNYGYTF.

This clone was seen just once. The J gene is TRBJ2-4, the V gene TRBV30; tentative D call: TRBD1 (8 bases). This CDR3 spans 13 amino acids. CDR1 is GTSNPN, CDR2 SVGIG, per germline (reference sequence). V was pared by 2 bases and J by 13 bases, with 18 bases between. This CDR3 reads CAWSHRGEGGQYF. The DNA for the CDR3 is TGTGCCTGGAGTCACAGGGGGGAGGGAGGCCAGTACTTC.

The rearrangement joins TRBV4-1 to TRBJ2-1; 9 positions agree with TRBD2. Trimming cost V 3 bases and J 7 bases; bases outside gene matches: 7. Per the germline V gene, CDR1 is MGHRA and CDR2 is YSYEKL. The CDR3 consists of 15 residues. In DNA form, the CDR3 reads TGCGCCAGCAGCCACCGAGCGGGAGGAGGTAATGAGCAGTTCTTC. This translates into CASSHRAGGGNEQFF.

The DNA of the CDR3 is TGCGCCAGCAGCCAGACCCCGGTGGAGGGCGGTAAGTCACCCCTCCACTTT. It codes for CASSQTPVEGGKSPLHF. The rearrangement links TRBV4-1 to TRBJ1-6; D is uncertain. This CDR3 comprises 17 residues. V lost 3 bases and J 10 bases, leaving 22 bases between the germline ends. Germline lookup yields CDR1 MGHRA and CDR2 YSYEKL.

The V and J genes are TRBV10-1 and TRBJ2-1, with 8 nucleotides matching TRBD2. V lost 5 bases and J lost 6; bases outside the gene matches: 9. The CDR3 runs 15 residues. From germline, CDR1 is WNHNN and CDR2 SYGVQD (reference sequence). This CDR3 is CASSSIAGSSNEQFF. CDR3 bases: TGCGCCAGCAGTTCCATAGCGGGATCAAGCAATGAGCAGTTCTTC.

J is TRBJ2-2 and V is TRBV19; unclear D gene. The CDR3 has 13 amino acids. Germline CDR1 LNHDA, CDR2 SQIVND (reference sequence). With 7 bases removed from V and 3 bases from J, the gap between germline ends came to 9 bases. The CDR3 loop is CASKVEYTGELFF. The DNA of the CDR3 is TGTGCCAGTAAGGTGGAGTACACCGGGGAGCTGTTTTTT.

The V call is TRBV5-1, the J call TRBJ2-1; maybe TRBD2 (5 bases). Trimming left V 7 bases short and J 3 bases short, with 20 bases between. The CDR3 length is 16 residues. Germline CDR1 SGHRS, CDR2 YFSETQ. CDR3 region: CASSYGKGPDYNEQFF. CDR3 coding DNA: TGCGCCAGCTCCTACGGGAAAGGGCCGGACTACAATGAGCAGTTCTTC. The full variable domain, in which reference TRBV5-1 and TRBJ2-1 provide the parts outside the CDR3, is KAGVTQTPRYLIKTRGQQVTLSCSPISGHRSVSWYQQTPGQGLQFLFEYFSETQRNKGNFPGRFSGRQFSNSRSEMNVSTLELGDSALYLCASSYGKGPDYNEQFFGPGTRLTVL.

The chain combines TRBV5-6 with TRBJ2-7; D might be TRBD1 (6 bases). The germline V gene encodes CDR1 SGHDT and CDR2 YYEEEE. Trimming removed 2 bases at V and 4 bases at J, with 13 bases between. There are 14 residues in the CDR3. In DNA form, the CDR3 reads TGTGCCAGCAGCTTAGTGGCAGGGACATACGAGCAGTACTTC. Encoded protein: CASSLVAGTYEQYF.

CDR3 amino acids: CASSSPGQAGNTIYF. DNA for the CDR3: TGTGCCAGCAGTTCTCCTGGACAGGCTGGAAACACCATATATTTT. The rearrangement joins TRBV6-5 to TRBJ1-3; 7 nucleotides match TRBD1. CDR3 length equals 15 residues. Trimming took 4 bases from V and 2 from J; bases not matched to a gene: 5. Germline V gene lookup returns CDR1 MNHEY and CDR2 SVGAGI.

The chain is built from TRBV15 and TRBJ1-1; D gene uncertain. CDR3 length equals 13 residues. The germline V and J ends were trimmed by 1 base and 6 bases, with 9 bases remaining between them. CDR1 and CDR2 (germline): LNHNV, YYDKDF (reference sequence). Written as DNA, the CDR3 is TGTGCCACCAGCAGAGTCGGAGGGTCTGAAGCTTTCTTT. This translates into CATSRVGGSEAFF.

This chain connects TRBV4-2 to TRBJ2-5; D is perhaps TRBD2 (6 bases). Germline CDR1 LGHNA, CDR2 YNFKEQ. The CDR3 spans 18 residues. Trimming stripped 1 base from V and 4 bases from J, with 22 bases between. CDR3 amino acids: CASSQGPSGIAVLETQYF. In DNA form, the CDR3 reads TGTGCCAGCAGCCAAGGTCCTTCCGGGATAGCGGTATTAGAGACCCAGTACTTC.

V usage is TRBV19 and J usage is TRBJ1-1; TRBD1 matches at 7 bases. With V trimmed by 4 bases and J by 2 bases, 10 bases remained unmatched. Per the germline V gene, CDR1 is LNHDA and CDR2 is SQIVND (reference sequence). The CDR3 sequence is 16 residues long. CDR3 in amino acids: CASSKTLDRTNTEAFF. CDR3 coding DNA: TGTGCCAGTAGTAAGACCCTGGACAGGACTAACACTGAAGCTTTCTTT.

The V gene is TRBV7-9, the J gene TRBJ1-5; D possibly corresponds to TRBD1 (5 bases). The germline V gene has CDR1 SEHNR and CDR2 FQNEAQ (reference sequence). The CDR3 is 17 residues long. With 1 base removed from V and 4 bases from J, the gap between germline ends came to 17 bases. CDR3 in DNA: TGTGCCAGCAGCTTAGGAGTAGGGACTCAAAGTAATCAGCCCCAGCATTTT. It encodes CASSLGVGTQSNQPQHF.

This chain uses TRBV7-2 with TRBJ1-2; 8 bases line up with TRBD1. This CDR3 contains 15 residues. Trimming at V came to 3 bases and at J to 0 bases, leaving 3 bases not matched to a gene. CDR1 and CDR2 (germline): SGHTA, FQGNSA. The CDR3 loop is CASSLDRETNYGYTF. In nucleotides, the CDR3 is TGTGCCAGCAGCTTGGACAGGGAGACTAACTATGGCTACACCTTC.

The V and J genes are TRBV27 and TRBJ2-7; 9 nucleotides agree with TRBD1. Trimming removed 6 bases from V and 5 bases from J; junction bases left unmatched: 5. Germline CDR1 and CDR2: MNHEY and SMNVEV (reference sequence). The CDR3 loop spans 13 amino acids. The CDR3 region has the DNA TGTGCCAGCAGAACGGACAGGGGCCACGAGCAGTACTTC. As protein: CASRTDRGHEQYF.

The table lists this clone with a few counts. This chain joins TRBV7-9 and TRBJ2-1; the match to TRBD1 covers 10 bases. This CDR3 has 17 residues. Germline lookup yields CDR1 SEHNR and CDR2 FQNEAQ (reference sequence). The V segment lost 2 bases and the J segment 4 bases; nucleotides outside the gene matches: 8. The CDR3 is CASSLIGTGDLYNEQFF. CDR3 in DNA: TGTGCCAGCAGCTTAATTGGGACAGGGGATCTGTACAATGAGCAGTTCTTC.

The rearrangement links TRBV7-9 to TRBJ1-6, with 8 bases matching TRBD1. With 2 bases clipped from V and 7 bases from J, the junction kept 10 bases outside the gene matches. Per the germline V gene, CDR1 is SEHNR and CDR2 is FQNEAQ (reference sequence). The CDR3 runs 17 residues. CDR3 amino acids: CASSLTPTGTGNSPLHF. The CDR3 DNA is TGTGCCAGCAGCTTAACCCCAACCGGGACAGGAAATTCACCCCTCCACTTT.